Listed here are 28 T cell receptor beta chains from one sample, sequenced in a study of early stage breast cancer tumors. Produced via immunoSEQ multiplex PCR; TCRdb's table is partial and in-frame only. This sample carries tens of thousands of clones, just under 80% of them seen once, and the ten largest clones take 3% to 4%. The specimen was blood. The source is a person aged 40 to 49 with breast cancer.

The rearrangement uses TRBV19 and TRBJ2-7; TRBD1 agrees at 7 bases. CDR1 is LNHDA, CDR2 SQIVND, per germline (reference sequence). Trimming at V came to 5 bases and at J to 3 bases, leaving 1 base not matched to a gene. This CDR3 is 12 amino acids long. This CDR3 reads CASSPGGYEQYF. The CDR3 coding sequence is TGTGCCAGTAGTCCAGGGGGCTACGAGCAGTACTTC.

The chain couples TRBV28 to TRBJ2-3, with D uncertain. Looked up from germline, CDR1 is MDHEN and CDR2 is SYDVKM. The CDR3 has 12 residues. The V and J ends lost 2 bases and 4 bases respectively, with 4 bases between them. As DNA, the CDR3 is TGTGCCAGCAGTTTAGACGCAGATACGCAGTATTTT. Translating gives CASSLDADTQYF.

The chain uses TRBV6-1 and TRBJ1-5; D remains unclear. Trimming pared 3 bases from V and 7 bases from J, leaving 16 bases between. This CDR3 contains 15 residues. The germline V gene has CDR1 MNHNS and CDR2 SASEGT. CDR3 sequence (DNA): TGTGCCAGCAGTGATCAGTGGGGTCCCGGGCAGCCCCAGCATTTT. It codes for CASSDQWGPGQPQHF.

Only one count was recorded for this clone. The J gene is TRBJ2-3, the V gene TRBV30; 9 bases fit TRBD2. The CDR3 is 16 amino acids. CDR1 and CDR2 (germline): GTSNPN, SVGIG (reference sequence). J was trimmed by 6 bases and V by 2 bases; bases with no gene match: 12. CDR3 nucleotide sequence: TGTGCCTGGAGTAAAGGTGCGGGAGGGCCCCGGGATACGCAGTATTTT. It encodes CAWSKGAGGPRDTQYF.

This chain joins TRBV4-1 and TRBJ1-4; TRBD1 is a possible D gene (6 bases). The CDR3 loop spans 16 amino acids. The V and J ends lost 4 bases and 4 bases respectively, with 16 bases between them. CDR1 is MGHRA, CDR2 YSYEKL, per germline. DNA for the CDR3: TGCGCCAGCAGCCGGACCCCGGGACAAATTAATGAAAAACTGTTTTTT. Protein: CASSRTPGQINEKLFF.

The J gene is TRBJ1-1, the V gene TRBV30, with D tentatively TRBD1 (6 bases). The V and J ends lost 3 bases and 7 bases respectively, with 12 bases between them. The CDR3 sequence is 12 residues long. The germline V gene has CDR1 GTSNPN and CDR2 SVGIG (reference sequence). The CDR3 region has the DNA TGTGCCTGGAGCCACGGGGGCCTTGAAGCTTTCTTT. It yields the protein CAWSHGGLEAFF.

The chain links TRBV30 to TRBJ1-3, with D possibly being TRBD1 (6 bases). This CDR3 is 14 amino acids long. V was trimmed by 3 bases and J by 4 bases, leaving 13 bases between them. CDR1 and CDR2 from the germline V gene are GTSNPN and SVGIG (reference sequence). CDR3 sequence (DNA): TGTGCCTGGAGGGCTGGGGGGGCAGGAAACACCATATATTTT. It encodes CAWRAGGAGNTIYF.

J is TRBJ2-3 and V is TRBV11-3; D might be TRBD2 (6 bases). This CDR3 spans 14 amino acids. Germline CDR1 SGHNT, CDR2 YENEEA. V lost 5 bases and J lost 6, with 15 bases in between. The CDR3 DNA reads TGTGCCAGCAGCCCGGACTATCCGGAGGATACGCAGTATTTT. Translating it yields CASSPDYPEDTQYF.

This chain connects TRBV6-5 to TRBJ1-2; 8 bases match TRBD1. Trimming at V came to 0 bases and at J to 2 bases, leaving 5 bases not matched to a gene. The CDR3 contains 16 residues. Looked up from germline, CDR1 is MNHEY and CDR2 is SVGAGI. The CDR3 reads CASSYSRTGMNYGYTF. The CDR3 DNA reads TGTGCCAGCAGTTACTCCAGGACAGGGATGAACTATGGCTACACCTTC.

By its share, this clone is medium-sized (0.01 to 0.1%). The chain employs TRBV6-5 and TRBJ1-2; D uncertain. The CDR3 sequence is 15 residues long. In germline, CDR1 is MNHEY, CDR2 SVGAGI. The V and J ends lost 6 bases and 2 bases respectively, with 16 bases between them. CDR3: CASSFTPRTNYGYTF. The CDR3 DNA is TGTGCCAGCAGCTTTACACCCCGCACCAACTATGGCTACACCTTC.

The J gene is TRBJ2-1, the V gene TRBV11-2; 7 positions agree with TRBD2. Losses at the gene ends were 1 base for V and 7 bases for J; bases not matched to a gene: 4. Germline V lookup: CDR1 SGHAT, CDR2 FQNNGV. This CDR3 is built from 14 residues. CDR3 sequence: CASSLASGRNEQFF. CDR3 sequence (DNA): TGTGCCAGCAGCTTAGCTAGCGGTCGAAATGAGCAGTTCTTC.

The chain employs TRBV2 and TRBJ2-1; TRBD2 matches 9 bases. The V gene's germline CDR1 is SNHLY and CDR2 FYNNEI. This CDR3 has 15 amino acids. With 4 bases clipped from V and 7 bases from J, the junction kept 8 bases outside the gene matches. CDR3 DNA: TGTGCCAGCAGTGGACTAGCGGCTCATTTAAATGAGCAGTTCTTC. It codes for CASSGLAAHLNEQFF.

The gene calls are TRBV27 and TRBJ2-5; 15 bases line up with TRBD2. The germline CDR1 and CDR2 sequences are MNHEY and SMNVEV (reference sequence). The CDR3 is 15 amino acids. With 5 bases clipped from V and 2 bases from J, the junction kept 0 bases outside the gene matches. The CDR3 reads CASSGLAGGQETQYF. The CDR3 region has the DNA TGTGCCAGCAGTGGACTAGCGGGAGGGCAAGAGACCCAGTACTTC.

The J gene is TRBJ1-2, the V gene TRBV30, with D unresolved. CDR1 is GTSNPN, CDR2 SVGIG, per germline (reference sequence). The CDR3 sequence is 10 residues long. V was shortened by 5 bases and J by 7 bases, with 8 bases between the two germline ends. The CDR3: CAWGPPGYTF. The CDR3 DNA reads as TGTGCCTGGGGCCCCCCTGGCTACACCTTC.

The rearrangement joins TRBV14 to TRBJ1-1, with TRBD1 as a possible D gene (5 bases). V lost 3 bases and J 1 base, leaving 15 bases between the germline ends. The germline gives CDR1 SGHDN, CDR2 FVKESK. The CDR3 contains 16 residues. In DNA, the CDR3 is TGTGCCAGCAGCCACCCCTGGGGGGTGGCGAACACTGAAGCTTTCTTT. Residues: CASSHPWGVANTEAFF.

This sequence joins TRBV7-8 and TRBJ1-5, with 8 bases identical to TRBD1. The J segment lost 1 base and the V segment lost 4 bases, leaving 3 bases of the junction unmatched. This CDR3 comprises 15 residues. Germline CDR1 and CDR2: SGHVS and FQNEAQ. This CDR3 is CASSSGQGSNQPQHF. The DNA of the CDR3 is TGTGCCAGCAGCTCCGGACAGGGAAGCAATCAGCCCCAGCATTTT.

This clone was observed a few times. V is TRBV6-1 and J is TRBJ1-5, with TRBD1 matching 9 bases. V lost 6 bases to trimming and J lost 8 bases; unmatched junction nucleotides: 5. This CDR3 has 13 residues. Germline values: CDR1 MNHNS, CDR2 SASEGT. CDR3 bases: TGTGCCAGCAGGTCGACAGGGGGTGAGCCCCAGCATTTT. It encodes CASRSTGGEPQHF.

This clone was seen a single time. This chain uses TRBV4-2 with TRBJ1-1, with D tentatively TRBD1 (5 bases). CDR3 length: 16 amino acids. V shed 2 bases and J shed 0 bases, with 13 bases lying between them. The germline CDR1 and CDR2 sequences are LGHNA and YNFKEQ. The CDR3 here is CASSQWGSGVNTEAFF. The CDR3 region has the DNA TGTGCCAGCAGCCAATGGGGCAGCGGGGTGAACACTGAAGCTTTCTTT.

CDR3 DNA sequence: TGTGCCAGTAGTATGGGGGGGGGCCTTCAGGGCCAGCCCCAGCATTTT. Encoded protein: CASSMGGGLQGQPQHF. The chain employs TRBV19 and TRBJ1-5, with D maybe TRBD1 (6 bases). Germline values: CDR1 LNHDA, CDR2 SQIVND (reference sequence). This CDR3 comprises 16 residues. Between the trimmed V and J ends, which lost 3 bases and 7 bases, there was a span of 19 bases.

The chain combines TRBV6-5 with TRBJ2-5; D unresolved. The CDR3 contains 14 residues. Trimming took 0 bases from V and 5 from J, leaving 10 bases between them. The germline V gene has CDR1 MNHEY and CDR2 SVGAGI. The CDR3 sequence is CASSYSGRWETQYF. CDR3 DNA sequence: TGTGCCAGCAGTTACTCCGGACGGTGGGAGACCCAGTACTTC.

The chain carries TRBV2 and TRBJ1-5; no firm D call. V dropped 3 bases and J dropped 0 bases, with 15 bases sitting between them. The CDR3 consists of 17 residues. CDR1 is SNHLY and CDR2 is FYNNEI in the germline V gene. CDR3 region: CASSDFFVGNSNQPQHF. In nucleotides, the CDR3 is TGTGCCAGCAGTGATTTCTTCGTGGGGAATAGCAATCAGCCCCAGCATTTT.

There are a few counts of this clone. This chain uses TRBV6-5 with TRBJ2-2; 9 bases line up with TRBD2. The CDR3 consists of 13 residues. With V trimmed by 9 bases and J by 4 bases, 3 bases remained unmatched. Per germline, CDR1 MNHEY and CDR2 SVGAGI. The CDR3 protein is CASNSGSTGELFF. The CDR3 coding sequence is TGTGCCAGTAATAGCGGGAGCACCGGGGAGCTGTTTTTT.

The V gene is TRBV6-4, the J gene TRBJ1-2, with a tentative D call TRBD1 (5 bases). The CDR3 is 14 residues long. The germline V and J ends were trimmed by 3 bases and 8 bases, with 16 bases remaining between them. Germline CDR1 reads MRHNA; CDR2 reads SNTAGT. CDR3 DNA: TGTGCCAGCAGTGAGTCCGGGGGAGCGGGCGGCTACACCTTC. This sequence encodes CASSESGGAGGYTF.

Only one count was recorded for this clone. In nucleotides, the CDR3 is TGTGCCAGTAGTATAGTCGTCGGGCGGGGATTCTATGGCTACACCTTC. This gives the protein CASSIVVGRGFYGYTF. The V and J genes are TRBV19 and TRBJ1-2; the D is unclear. Germline CDR1 reads LNHDA; CDR2 reads SQIVND (reference sequence). The CDR3 loop spans 16 amino acids. Trimming took off 1 base at V and 4 bases at J, with 16 bases between the two ends.

The chain joins TRBV7-2 to TRBJ2-5; perhaps D is TRBD1 or TRBD2 (5 bases each). The V and J ends lost 1 base and 1 base respectively, with 10 bases between them. This CDR3 contains 15 residues. The germline V gene encodes CDR1 SGHTA and CDR2 FQGNSA. The CDR3 region has the DNA TGTGCCAGCAGCTTAGGAGGGACCCCCCAAGAGACCCAGTACTTC. This sequence encodes CASSLGGTPQETQYF. Together with reference TRBV7-2 and TRBJ2-5, the CDR3 gives the full variable domain: GAGVSQSPSNKVTEKGKDVELRCDPISGHTALYWYRQSLGQGLEFLIYFQGNSAPDKSGLPSDRFSAERTGGSVSTLTIQRTQQEDSAVYLCASSLGGTPQETQYFGPGTRLLVL.

The rearrangement links TRBV4-2 to TRBJ2-7, with TRBD2 identical over 9 bases. V shed 0 bases and J 2 bases; nucleotides not matched to a gene: 5. This CDR3 is 16 amino acids long. Germline values: CDR1 LGHNA, CDR2 YNFKEQ. CDR3 coding DNA: TGTGCCAGCAGCCAAGAGAGGGCGGGAGGGCCCTACGAGCAGTACTTC. Its translation: CASSQERAGGPYEQYF.

The J gene is TRBJ2-3, the V gene TRBV2, with TRBD1 matching 11 bases. V lost 5 bases to trimming and J lost 4 bases; unmatched junction nucleotides: 5. In germline, CDR1 is SNHLY, CDR2 FYNNEI. The CDR3 loop spans 15 amino acids. CDR3 sequence reads: CASSLTGQGADTQYF. CDR3 coding DNA: TGTGCCAGCAGTCTAACGGGACAGGGGGCAGATACGCAGTATTTT.

This sequence joins TRBV14 and TRBJ1-2; 7 bases fit TRBD1. In germline, CDR1 is SGHDN, CDR2 FVKESK. CDR3 size: 15 residues. V was clipped by 4 bases and J by 0 bases; unmatched bases: 5. The CDR3: CASSPQGGTNYGYTF. The DNA for the CDR3 is TGTGCCAGCAGCCCGCAGGGGGGTACTAACTATGGCTACACCTTC.